The rows below give T cell receptor beta chains drawn from one sample of a study of response to subunit inactivated influenza vaccine. TCRdb recomputed calls from the RT-PCR reads with MiXCR, one row per CDR3 protein. Altogether roughly 700,000 distinct CDR3 sequences are present, approximately 14% being singletons, with the ten largest covering around 7%. Material: PBMCs from blood, obtained 14 days before vaccination. Every receptor here comes from a man in his fifties or sixties who received an inactivated influenza vaccine. CDR3s include the opening cysteine and the closing phenylalanine or tryptophan. Clone size is not always given. Where it is, it says once, few, many or a class for expanded clones.

j_call	v_call	clone_size	cdr3_aa
TRBJ1-1	TRBV6-2/TRBV6-3	few	CASSYTSRTVYSEAFF
TRBJ2-7	TRBV20-1	NA	CSAIMSDSYEQYF
TRBJ2-1	TRBV7-6	few	CASSAALWTTYNEQFF
TRBJ2-4	TRBV10-2	few	CASREGPKNIQYF
TRBJ2-1	TRBV20-1	NA	CSAFSGGAGEQFF
TRBJ1-2	TRBV20-1	few	CSARDPGQGPSDAYTF
TRBJ2-7	TRBV9	NA	CASSVSGGGGSYEQYF
TRBJ2-2	TRBV4-2	NA	CASSQDSVWGVGELFF
TRBJ2-3	TRBV5-5	NA	CASSLGERSTDTQYF
TRBJ2-4	TRBV20-1	many	CSARDTKEDQWKNIQYF
TRBJ2-3	TRBV5-1	NA	CASRIESTDTQYF
TRBJ1-2	TRBV3-1	NA	CASQNRGDYGYTF
TRBJ2-1	TRBV20-1	few	CSADPANEQFF
TRBJ2-1	TRBV5-1	few	CASRRGGALFGNEQFF
TRBJ2-3	TRBV5-1	few	CASSFDGLTLDTQYF
TRBJ2-5	TRBV7-9	few	CASSLGTSGARETQYF
TRBJ2-1	TRBV7-2	few	CASSFSVPYNEQFF
TRBJ1-2	TRBV18	many	CASSPTGPQTNYGYTF
TRBJ2-7	TRBV7-9	NA	CASSLMQGTYEQYF
TRBJ2-2	TRBV4-2	once	CASSQDGGPNTGELFF
TRBJ2-1	TRBV6-2/TRBV6-3	few	CASSYGGVEQFF
TRBJ1-5	TRBV6-1	many	CASEDRYRNQPQHF
TRBJ2-1	TRBV11-1	NA	CASSLISELAGEDRNEQFF
TRBJ1-3	TRBV6-1	NA	CASNQGQSGNTIYF
TRBJ2-7	TRBV12-3/TRBV12-4	few	CASATTGSYEQYF
TRBJ2-5	TRBV3-1	NA	CASRSASETQYF
TRBJ2-5	TRBV6-1	few	CASSPGTRWGETQYF
TRBJ2-7	TRBV6-1	once	CASSTQGQGFYEQYF
TRBJ2-7	TRBV5-1	many	CASSLHLSYEQYF
TRBJ1-6	TRBV20-1	many	CSARVPSELPLHF
TRBJ2-7	TRBV7-9	NA	CASSSTLGGLYEQYF
TRBJ2-3	TRBV27	many	CASSLFGTDTQYF
TRBJ2-2	TRBV28	NA	CASRGSGRNTGELFF
TRBJ1-1	TRBV4-3	few	CASSQERVSTEAFF
TRBJ2-2	TRBV7-8	few	CASSPLQGRTGGPNTGELFF
TRBJ2-3	TRBV28	many	CASSAGQSTDTQYF
TRBJ2-5	TRBV20-1	many	CSARDRPGRETQYF
TRBJ2-7	TRBV7-2	NA	CASSTSGTGLEQYF
TRBJ2-2	TRBV6-2/TRBV6-3	NA	CASRGDRGRSRTGELFF
TRBJ1-2	TRBV5-5	few	CASSLVQGWGYTF
TRBJ2-7	TRBV29-1	few	CSVLLGTSGFIKNYEQYF
TRBJ2-5	TRBV15	few	CATSRAGGSQETQYF
TRBJ2-2	TRBV3-1	NA	CASSLRLAGATGELFF
TRBJ2-1	TRBV20-1	few	CSAWDRGAYNEQFF
TRBJ2-7	TRBV4-1	many	CASSQDGGGFYEQYF
TRBJ2-1	TRBV7-9	few	CASSTRVAGYNEQFF
TRBJ1-3	TRBV21-1	few	CASSRDRGPGNTIYF
TRBJ2-1	TRBV7-2	few	CASGVGIPLYNEQFF
TRBJ2-1	TRBV7-8	few	CASSPQGLAGGNEQFF